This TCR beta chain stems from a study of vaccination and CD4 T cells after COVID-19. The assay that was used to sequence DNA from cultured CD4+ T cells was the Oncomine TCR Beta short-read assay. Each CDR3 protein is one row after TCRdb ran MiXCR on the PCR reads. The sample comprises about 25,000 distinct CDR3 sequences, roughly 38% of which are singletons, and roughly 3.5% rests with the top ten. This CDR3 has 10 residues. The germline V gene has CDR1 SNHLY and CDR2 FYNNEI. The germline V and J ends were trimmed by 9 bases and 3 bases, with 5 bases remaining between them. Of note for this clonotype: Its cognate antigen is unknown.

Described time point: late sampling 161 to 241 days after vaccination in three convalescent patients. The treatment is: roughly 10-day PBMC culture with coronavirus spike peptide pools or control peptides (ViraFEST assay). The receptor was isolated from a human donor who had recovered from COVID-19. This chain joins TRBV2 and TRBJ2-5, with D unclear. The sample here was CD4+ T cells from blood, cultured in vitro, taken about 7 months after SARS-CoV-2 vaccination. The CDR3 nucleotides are TGTGCCAGTGAAGAAGAGACCCAGTACTTC. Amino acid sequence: CASEEETQYF. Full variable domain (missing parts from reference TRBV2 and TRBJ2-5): EPEVTQTPSHQVTQMGQEVILRCVPISNHLYFYWYRQILGQKVEFLVSFYNNEISEKSEIFDDQFSVERPDGSNFTLKIRSTKLEDSAMYFCASEEETQYFGPGTRLLVL.